A single sample is the source of the 4 T cell receptor beta chains below, sequenced in a study of technical replicates of blood from a few donors. Sequencing was performed with immunoSEQ multiplex PCR; in TCRdb, only in-frame clones are kept and a portion is missing. The top ten clones hold approximately 0.3% of a sample with about 75,000 clones, 95% to 97% of them seen once. Sequences were obtained from T cells isolated from PBMCs. The receptors here all came from a human donor in good health.

The chain links TRBV2 to TRBJ1-4, with D possibly being TRBD1 (5 bases). This CDR3 is built from 17 residues. The V gene lost 6 bases and the J gene lost 2 bases, with 19 bases spanning the gap. Germline V gives CDR1 SNHLY, CDR2 FYNNEI. Written as DNA, the CDR3 is TGTGCCAGCAGGGGGGGAGTATCGGCCGCGACTAATGAAAAACTGTTTTTT. Protein product: CASRGGVSAATNEKLFF.

This rearrangement joins TRBV5-1 to TRBJ1-1; a weak D match, TRBD1 (6 bases). V was clipped by 1 base and J by 2 bases, with 15 bases between them. From germline, CDR1 is SGHRS and CDR2 YFSETQ. The CDR3 length is 16 residues. For the CDR3, the DNA is TGCGCCAGCAGCTTGAAGGGGGATGTAGGAAACACTGAAGCTTTCTTT. The encoded protein is CASSLKGDVGNTEAFF.

V is TRBV5-1 and J is TRBJ1-4; D is possibly TRBD1 (5 bases). V was pared by 4 bases and J by 8 bases, with 15 bases between. This CDR3 is built from 14 residues. Germline V gene lookup returns CDR1 SGHRS and CDR2 YFSETQ. The CDR3, as DNA: TGCGCCAGCAGCCCAACCGGCTGGGGCGAAAAACTGTTTTTT. Amino acid sequence: CASSPTGWGEKLFF.

The chain carries TRBV27 and TRBJ2-2; a weak D match, TRBD2 (5 bases). The germline gives CDR1 MNHEY, CDR2 SMNVEV (reference sequence). The CDR3 has 14 residues. Trimming took off 4 bases at V and 5 bases at J, with 11 bases between the two ends. The CDR3: CASSWVGGTGELFF. DNA for the CDR3: TGTGCCAGCAGTTGGGTAGGAGGTACCGGGGAGCTGTTTTTT.